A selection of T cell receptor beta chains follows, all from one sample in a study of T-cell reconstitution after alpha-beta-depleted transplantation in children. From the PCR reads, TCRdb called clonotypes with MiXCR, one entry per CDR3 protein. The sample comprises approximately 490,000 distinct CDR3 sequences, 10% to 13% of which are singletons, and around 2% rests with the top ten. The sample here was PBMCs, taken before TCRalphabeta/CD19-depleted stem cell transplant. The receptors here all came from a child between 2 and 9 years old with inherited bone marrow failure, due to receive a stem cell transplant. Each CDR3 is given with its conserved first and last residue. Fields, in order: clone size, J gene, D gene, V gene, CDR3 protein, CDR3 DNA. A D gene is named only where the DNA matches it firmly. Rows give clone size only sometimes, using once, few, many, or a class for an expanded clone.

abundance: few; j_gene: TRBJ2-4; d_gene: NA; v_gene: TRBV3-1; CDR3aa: CASSQDWGLGPKNIQYF; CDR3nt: TGTGCCAGCAGCCAAGACTGGGGACTTGGTCCCAAAAACATTCAGTACTTC
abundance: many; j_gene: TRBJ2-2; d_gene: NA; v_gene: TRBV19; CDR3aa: CASRDPLRAGELFF; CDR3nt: TGTGCCAGTAGGGACCCCCTTAGGGCCGGGGAGCTGTTTTTT
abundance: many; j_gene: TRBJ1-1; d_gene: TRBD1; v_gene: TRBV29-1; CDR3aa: CSVQGARGDTEAFF; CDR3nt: TGCAGCGTACAGGGGGCGCGGGGGGACACTGAAGCTTTCTTT
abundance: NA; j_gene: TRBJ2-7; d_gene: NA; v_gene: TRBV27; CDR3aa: CASSIPQGLPKDERYF; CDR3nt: TGTGCCAGCAGTATACCACAGGGCCTACCAAAGGACGAGCGGTACTTC
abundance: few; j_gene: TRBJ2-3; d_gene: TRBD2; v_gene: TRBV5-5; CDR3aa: CASSRGTSSYTDTQYF; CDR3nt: TGTGCCAGCAGCCGAGGGACTAGCTCCTACACAGATACGCAGTATTTT
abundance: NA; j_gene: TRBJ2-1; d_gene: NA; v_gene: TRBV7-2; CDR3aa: CASSGGHHEQFF; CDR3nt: TGTGCCAGCAGTGGGGGCCACCATGAGCAGTTCTTC
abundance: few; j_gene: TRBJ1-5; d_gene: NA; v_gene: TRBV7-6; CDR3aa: CASSLRREPRGLAQHF; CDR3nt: TGTGCCAGCAGCTTAAGGAGGGAACCCCGTGGGTTGGCCCAGCATTTT
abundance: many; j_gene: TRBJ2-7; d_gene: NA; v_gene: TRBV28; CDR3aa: CASSFDGAYEQYF; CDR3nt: TGTGCCAGCAGTTTCGACGGAGCCTACGAGCAGTACTTC
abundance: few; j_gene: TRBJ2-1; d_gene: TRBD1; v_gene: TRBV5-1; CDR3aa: CASRDRGSYNEQFF; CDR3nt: TGCGCCAGCAGAGACAGGGGGTCCTACAATGAGCAGTTCTTC
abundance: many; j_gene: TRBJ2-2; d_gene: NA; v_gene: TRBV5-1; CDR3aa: CASSFEAGLNTGELFF; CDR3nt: TGCGCCAGCAGCTTCGAAGCGGGCCTAAACACCGGGGAGCTGTTTTTT
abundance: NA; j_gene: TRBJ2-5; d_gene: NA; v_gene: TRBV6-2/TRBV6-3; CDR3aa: CASSWPQGAEYF; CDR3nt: TGTGCCAGCAGTTGGCCTCAGGGTGCGGAGTACTTC
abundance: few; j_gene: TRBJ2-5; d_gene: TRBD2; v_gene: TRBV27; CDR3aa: CASSPSKGLAGETQYF; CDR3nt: TGTGCCAGCAGCCCCTCCAAGGGACTAGCGGGAGAGACCCAGTACTTC
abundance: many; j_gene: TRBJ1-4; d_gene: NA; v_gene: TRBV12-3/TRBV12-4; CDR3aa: CASSLALSSTNEKLFF; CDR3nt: TGTGCCAGCAGTTTAGCGCTGTCCTCAACTAATGAAAAACTGTTTTTT
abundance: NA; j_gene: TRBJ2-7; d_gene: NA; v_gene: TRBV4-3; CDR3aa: CASSHTRTVSSEQYF; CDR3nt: TGCGCCAGCAGCCATACCCGGACAGTCTCCTCCGAGCAGTACTTC
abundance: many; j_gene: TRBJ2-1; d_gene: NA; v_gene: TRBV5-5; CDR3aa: CASSLGTQYNEQFF; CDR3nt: TGTGCCAGCAGCTTGGGGACACAATACAATGAGCAGTTCTTC
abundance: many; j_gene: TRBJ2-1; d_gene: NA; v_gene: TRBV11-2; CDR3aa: CASSSKSISYNEQFF; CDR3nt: TGTGCCAGCAGCTCGAAATCAATAAGCTACAATGAGCAGTTCTTC
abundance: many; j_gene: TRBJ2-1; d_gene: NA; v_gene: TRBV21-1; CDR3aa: CASTGAGGGSYNEQFF; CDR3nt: TGTGCCAGCACCGGAGCGGGAGGGGGCTCCTACAATGAGCAGTTCTTC